These 8 T cell receptor beta chains originate from one sample sequenced in a study of T-cell reconstitution after alpha-beta-depleted transplantation in children. It was with unique molecular identifiers that the TCRbeta library was prepared. TCRdb recomputed calls from the PCR reads with MiXCR, one row per CDR3 protein. There are approximately 1,000,000 distinct CDR3 sequences in the sample; about 30% occur only once, and over 25% lies in the top ten. Here the sequenced sample was PBMCs, mostly from graft donor cells, taken 360 days after TCRalphabeta/CD19-depleted stem cell transplant. These receptors were taken from a boy under two years old who had a stem cell transplant for SCID, so the T cells may come from the graft donor.

This clonotype was recorded a few times. This chain links TRBV6-5 with TRBJ1-1, with D possibly being TRBD1 (6 bases). The CDR3 has 15 residues. Trimming removed 2 bases at V and 10 bases at J, with 20 bases between. The germline CDR1 and CDR2 sequences are MNHEY and SVGAGI. The CDR3 sequence is CASSYASPGEDGAFF. The CDR3 bases are TGTGCCAGCAGTTACGCGTCTCCAGGGGAAGACGGAGCTTTCTTT.

This clonotype was observed a handful of times. This chain uses TRBV12-3 or TRBV12-4 with TRBJ2-1; D perhaps matches TRBD1 (6 bases). V lost 5 bases and J 7 bases, leaving 12 bases between the germline ends. CDR3 size: 13 residues. This chain's CDR3 is CASSPNRANEQFF. The CDR3 DNA reads TGTGCCAGCAGTCCTAACAGGGCGAATGAGCAGTTCTTC.

V usage is TRBV15 and J usage is TRBJ2-2; D remains unclear. The CDR3 sequence is 17 residues long. Germline V gives CDR1 LNHNV, CDR2 YYDKDF (reference sequence). V lost 0 bases and J 3 bases, leaving 14 bases between the germline ends. The DNA of the CDR3 is TGTGCCACCAGCAGAGATCGGTACTTAAGGGACACCGGGGAGCTGTTTTTT. Translated: CATSRDRYLRDTGELFF.

The V gene is TRBV6-5, the J gene TRBJ2-1; 10 bases fit TRBD1. CDR1 and CDR2 from the germline V gene are MNHEY and SVGAGI. This CDR3 spans 16 amino acids. V gave up 2 bases and J gave up 7 bases; unmatched junction bases: 8. The CDR3 nucleotides read TGTGCCAGCAGTTACCCGGGACAGGGGCCGGGAAATGAGCAGTTCTTC. Protein: CASSYPGQGPGNEQFF.

This rearrangement joins TRBV6-1 to TRBJ2-3; D is possibly TRBD2 (7 bases). The CDR3 extends over 16 amino acids. Trimming pared 6 bases from V and 4 bases from J, leaving 20 bases between. Germline CDR1 and CDR2: MNHNS and SASEGT. The CDR3, as DNA: TGTGCCAGCAGAACCCTAGGGGGGGTTGGAGCAGATACGCAGTATTTT. Amino acids: CASRTLGGVGADTQYF.

The genes are TRBV19 and TRBJ1-5; 7 bases match TRBD1. The CDR3 sequence is 16 residues long. With V trimmed by 5 bases and J by 4 bases, 11 bases remained unmatched. Germline V CDR1 and CDR2: LNHDA, SQIVND (reference sequence). The CDR3 DNA reads as TGTGCCAGTAGTGCCGGGGGTACAGGGGCGAATCAGCCCCAGCATTTT. As protein: CASSAGGTGANQPQHF.

This clonotype was counted only a few times. This sequence joins TRBV6-5 and TRBJ2-4; the D gene could be TRBD1 or TRBD2 (5 bases each). The ends were cut back, 4 bases at V and 6 bases at J, with 16 bases in the middle. Germline CDR1 MNHEY, CDR2 SVGAGI. This CDR3 comprises 15 residues. The CDR3 nucleotides read TGTGCCAGCAGTTCTGGGGGTGCGCAGGGAAACATTCAGTACTTC. It is translated as CASSSGGAQGNIQYF.

This clonotype has more than one count but fewer than ten. The chain's CDR3 is CASGLAGGLDTQYF. The CDR3, as DNA: TGTGCCAGCGGCCTAGCGGGGGGATTAGATACGCAGTATTTT. This chain links TRBV13 with TRBJ2-3; 11 positions match TRBD2. The germline V gene encodes CDR1 PRHDT and CDR2 FYEKMQ (reference sequence). The CDR3 length is 14 residues. Germline trimming cut 8 bases from V and 5 bases from J; bases unmatched to any gene: 6.